The present entry profiles one T cell receptor beta chain with its context. Regarding time point: after neoadjuvant nivolumab, at surgical resection. Stage II-IVA oral cavity squamous cell carcinoma was new and untreated by systemic or radiation therapy. The germline CDR1 and CDR2 sequences are MDHEN and SYDVKM. V lost 7 bases and J 2 bases, leaving 8 bases between the germline ends. This CDR3 region has 12 residues. These data come from a study of neoadjuvant anti-PD-1 for oral cavity cancer. Libraries were prepared by immunoSEQ multiplex PCR; TCRdb keeps only in-frame clonotypes and omits some of them. Among over 60,000 clones, roughly nine tenths were seen once, and the ten largest hold 2.5% to 3.5%.

The chain uses TRBV28 and TRBJ1-1, with TRBD1 as a possible D gene (6 bases). This material consisted of PBMCs, taken after nivolumab (anti-PD-1) treatment. The clonotype was recovered from a person between 35 and 79 years old with oral cavity squamous cell carcinoma. The CDR3, as DNA: TGTGCCAGCAAAGGGGGAAACACTGAAGCTTTCTTT. Protein: CASKGGNTEAFF.